The 22 T cell receptor beta chains given below trace back to one sample, sequenced in a study of Graves' ophthalmopathy and Graves' hyperthyroidism. The study amplified TCR beta CDR3 regions using RNA transcripts. After a first-round RT-PCR with HTBI primers, a second-round multiplex PCR was run. TCRdb processed the multiplex PCR reads anew with MiXCR; each CDR3 protein has one entry. The sample records around 1.1 million distinct CDR3 sequences, 35% to 40% being singletons. The sample taken for sequencing was peripheral blood or thyroid tissue (not recorded which). The receptors stem from an adult man with Graves' hyperthyroidism.

This clonotype was found many times. The chain combines TRBV6-5 with TRBJ1-1, with TRBD1 as a possible D gene (6 bases). CDR3 length: 14 amino acids. In germline, CDR1 is MNHEY, CDR2 SVGAGI. V dropped 5 bases and J dropped 1 base, with 11 bases sitting between them. The CDR3 sequence: CASSAGATNTEAFF. DNA of the CDR3: TGTGCCAGCAGTGCAGGGGCTACGAACACTGAAGCTTTCTTT.

This clonotype was observed a handful of times. This rearrangement joins TRBV20-1 to TRBJ2-5; 7 bases line up with TRBD2. CDR3 length equals 15 residues. The ends lost 0 bases at V and 2 bases at J; junction bases unmatched: 6. CDR1 is DFQATT and CDR2 is SNEGSKA in the germline V gene (reference sequence). CDR3 sequence: CSARDLSGNQETQYF. The DNA for the CDR3 is TGCAGTGCTAGAGATTTAAGCGGGAATCAAGAGACCCAGTACTTC.

The chain has TRBV10-2 and TRBJ2-5, with 7 bases lining up with TRBD1. This CDR3 comprises 17 residues. The germline CDR1 and CDR2 sequences are WSHSY and SAAADI. The trim removed 3 bases at V and 0 bases at J, leaving 10 bases unmatched. CDR3 in DNA: TGCGCCAGCAGTGACACAGGGGCCGTTTCTTACCAAGAGACCCAGTACTTC. Translated, it gives CASSDTGAVSYQETQYF.

Remarks on this clonotype: A junction end diverges from the germline sequence, so it may reflect a read error. The chain uses TRBV9 and TRBJ1-1; D ambiguous. Looked up from germline, CDR1 is SGDLS and CDR2 is YYNGEE. The CDR3 extends over 16 amino acids. Here the CDR3 reads CACSVVPGQQNTEAFF. DNA of the CDR3: TGTGCCTGCAGCGTTGTGCCGGGCCAACAGAACACTGAAGCTTTCTTT.

With respect to this clonotype: Likely a read error: the CDR3 ends without its conserved phenylalanine or tryptophan. V gene TRBV2 combines with J gene TRBJ2-6; D is perhaps TRBD1 (6 bases). Deletions cut 8 bases from V and 0 bases from J, with 14 bases between. Germline loops: CDR1 SNHLY, CDR2 FYNNEI. This CDR3 is built from 16 residues. CDR3: CASHGVQGSGANVLTP. The CDR3 region has the DNA TGTGCCAGCCATGGGGTACAGGGCTCTGGGGCCAACGTCCTGACTCCA.

This clonotype was seen many times. The V and J genes are TRBV20-1 and TRBJ2-5; TRBD1 matches 9 bases. Trimming removed 2 bases from V and 5 bases from J; junction bases left unmatched: 3. The CDR3 totals 13 residues. Germline-derived CDR1 and CDR2 are DFQATT and SNEGSKA (reference sequence). This CDR3 is CSARTGGFETQYF. The CDR3, as DNA: TGCAGTGCTAGAACAGGGGGCTTTGAGACCCAGTACTTC.

CDR3 region: CASSYYGEGNSPLHF. The CDR3 coding sequence is TGTGCCAGCAGCTATTATGGGGAAGGGAATTCACCCCTCCACTTT. This chain joins TRBV7-6 and TRBJ1-6, with D unclear. The CDR3 extends over 15 amino acids. V was cut by 4 bases and J by 7 bases, with 14 bases left in between. Germline CDR1 SGHVS, CDR2 FNYEAQ.

Regarding this clonotype: No conserved phenylalanine or tryptophan is present at the end of the CDR3, so a read error is the likely explanation. The DNA is left out, because the CDR3 cannot be placed on it with certainty; the CDR3 is given as TCRdb lists it. The V and J genes are TRBV7-9 and TRBJ2-5; TRBD1 reflects the table's D call only, with no check against the DNA. The CDR3 comprises 18 residues, both ends counted. The germline V gene has CDR1 SEHNR and CDR2 FQNEAQ (reference sequence). The CDR3 loop is CASSSTGTKVIYGYTFGS.

The rearrangement joins TRBV15 to TRBJ2-7; D unresolved. The CDR3 runs to 12 residues. The ends were cut back, 10 bases at V and 0 bases at J, with 10 bases in the middle. Germline CDR1 LNHNV, CDR2 YYDKDF (reference sequence). CDR3 DNA sequence: TGTGCCAGCAAGGACCCCTCCTACGAGCAGTACTTC. Protein product: CASKDPSYEQYF. The variable domain in full, with the rest retrieved from reference TRBV15 and TRBJ2-7, is DAMVIQNPRYQVTQFGKPVTLSCSQTLNHNVMYWYQQKSSQAPKLLFHYYDKDFNNEADTPDNFQSRRPNTSFCFLDIRSPGLGDTAMYLCASKDPSYEQYFGPGTRLTVT.

This clonotype was seen repeatedly, ten times or more. This rearrangement joins TRBV2 to TRBJ1-2; possible D gene TRBD1, 5 bases. The CDR3 loop spans 12 amino acids. In germline, CDR1 is SNHLY, CDR2 FYNNEI. Deletions cut 9 bases from V and 3 bases from J, with 11 bases between. For the CDR3, the DNA is TGTGCCAGACTCAGGGCGGACTATGGCTACACCTTC. Residues: CARLRADYGYTF.

There are a few counts of this clonotype. The genes are TRBV15 and TRBJ1-1, with 8 positions matching TRBD1. The CDR3 consists of 16 residues. Germline lookup yields CDR1 LNHNV and CDR2 YYDKDF (reference sequence). V shed 1 base and J 4 bases; nucleotides not matched to a gene: 8. CDR3 sequence reads: CATSRGLTGEGTEAFF. The CDR3 coding sequence is TGTGCCACCAGCAGAGGCTTGACAGGGGAGGGCACTGAAGCTTTCTTT.

This clonotype appeared a few times. The rearrangement links TRBV11-2 to TRBJ2-7, with 10 bases identical to TRBD1. The CDR3 has 16 amino acids. The germline CDR1 and CDR2 sequences are SGHAT and FQNNGV. The junction had 8 bases not matched to a gene; V was cut back by 4 bases and J by 2 bases. This CDR3 is CASSSRRQGATYEQYF. For the CDR3, the DNA is TGTGCCAGCAGCTCCCGCCGACAGGGGGCTACCTACGAGCAGTACTTC.

This clonotype was picked up many times. This chain connects TRBV7-8 to TRBJ2-6; D uncertain. The CDR3 has 17 residues. The germline V gene encodes CDR1 SGHVS and CDR2 FQNEAQ. Trimming stripped 7 bases from V and 2 bases from J, with 18 bases between. The CDR3 region is CASTQYGRPAGANVLTF. DNA of the CDR3: TGTGCCAGCACTCAATACGGACGGCCCGCTGGGGCCAACGTCCTGACTTTC.

V is TRBV7-2 and J is TRBJ2-7, with 9 bases matching TRBD2. V lost 5 bases to trimming and J lost 4 bases; unmatched junction nucleotides: 9. The CDR3 contains 15 residues. Looked up from germline, CDR1 is SGHTA and CDR2 is FQGNSA. CDR3 DNA sequence: TGTGCCAGCAGCCCCAGGTTTAGCGGGAGATACGAGCAGTACTTC. It is translated as CASSPRFSGRYEQYF.

This clonotype was observed many times. V is TRBV9 and J is TRBJ2-5; TRBD2 matches at 11 bases. With V trimmed by 2 bases and J by 4 bases, 4 bases remained unmatched. The CDR3 is 15 residues long. Looked up from germline, CDR1 is SGDLS and CDR2 is YYNGEE. The CDR3 nucleotides read TGTGCCAGCAGCGTTAGCGGGAGGGTAGGAGAGACCCAGTACTTC. Amino acids: CASSVSGRVGETQYF.

This chain links TRBV5-4 with TRBJ2-7; 8 bases match TRBD1. Trimming removed 6 bases from V and 5 bases from J; junction bases left unmatched: 4. Germline loops: CDR1 SGHNT, CDR2 YYREEE (reference sequence). CDR3 length equals 12 residues. CDR3 nucleotide sequence: TGTGCCAGCACACAGGGGGGCGACGAGCAGTACTTC. As protein: CASTQGGDEQYF.

This clonotype came up once. The rearrangement uses TRBV5-1 and TRBJ2-7; the match to TRBD1 covers 7 bases. This CDR3 spans 13 amino acids. Germline V gives CDR1 SGHRS, CDR2 YFSETQ. J was trimmed by 5 bases and V by 10 bases; bases with no gene match: 12. The CDR3 DNA is TGCGCCGGCACCCGGGACAGCCACAACGAGCAGTACTTC. As protein: CAGTRDSHNEQYF.

This clonotype was recorded many times. The rearrangement uses TRBV7-9 and TRBJ2-7; no clear D gene. CDR1 and CDR2 (germline): SEHNR, FQNEAQ (reference sequence). V was pared by 3 bases and J by 0 bases, with 9 bases between. The CDR3 has 14 amino acids. CDR3 sequence (DNA): TGTGCCAGCAGCTTCTCGGAGCTCTCCTACGAGCAGTACTTC. It codes for CASSFSELSYEQYF.

This chain connects TRBV20-1 to TRBJ2-5; the match to TRBD2 covers 11 bases. This CDR3 region has 13 residues. Germline-derived CDR1 and CDR2 are DFQATT and SNEGSKA (reference sequence). The junction had 5 bases not matched to a gene; V was cut back by 7 bases and J by 4 bases. CDR3 in amino acids: CSVTSGSAETQYF. Written as DNA, the CDR3 is TGCAGTGTAACTAGCGGGAGTGCAGAGACCCAGTACTTC.

The CDR3 loop is CASSATLTGGGNQPQHF. The CDR3 DNA is TGTGCCAGCAGTGCTACCCTGACAGGGGGCGGCAATCAGCCCCAGCATTTT. The chain employs TRBV6-1 and TRBJ1-5, with 10 bases aligning to TRBD1. The CDR3 is 17 amino acids. The trim removed 4 bases at V and 2 bases at J, leaving 8 bases unmatched. Per the germline V gene, CDR1 is MNHNS and CDR2 is SASEGT.

This clonotype was counted ten times or more. The chain has TRBV5-6 and TRBJ1-6; D not certain. CDR3 size: 16 residues. From germline, CDR1 is SGHDT and CDR2 YYEEEE. V lost 6 bases, J lost 7 bases, and 20 bases lay in between. This chain's CDR3 is CASTQTRGWRNSPLHF. As DNA, the CDR3 is TGTGCCAGCACCCAAACCCGGGGTTGGAGGAATTCACCCCTCCACTTT.

The chain is built from TRBV7-9 and TRBJ2-5, with no clear D. The CDR3 consists of 16 residues. Trimming removed 7 bases at V and 5 bases at J, with 23 bases between. Germline CDR1 and CDR2: SEHNR and FQNEAQ (reference sequence). CDR3 in DNA: TGTGCCAGCATCCTCCAAGCAGACAACACCGGGGAGACCCAGTACTTC. Protein sequence: CASILQADNTGETQYF.